These 17 T cell receptor beta chains were sequenced from one sample in a study of CD8+CD57+ T cells in acquired aplastic anemia. CDR3 and TCR beta VDJ profiling relied on genomic DNA as the template. TCRdb itself ran the reads through MiXCR, one entry per CDR3 protein. Found here are 250,000 to 350,000 distinct CDR3 sequences, 55% to 65% of them singletons; the top ten hold roughly 8%. Sequenced sample: sorted CD4+, CD8+, or CD8+CD57+ T cells (not recorded which) from PBMCs. Receptors originate from a human donor with severe aplastic anemia or a healthy control (not recorded which).

This chain links TRBV19 with TRBJ2-1; a possible D gene is TRBD2 (6 bases). The length of the CDR3 is 12 residues. Germline V gene lookup returns CDR1 LNHDA and CDR2 SQIVND (reference sequence). Trimming stripped 8 bases from V and 4 bases from J, with 9 bases between. The CDR3 loop reads CASVGGYNEQFF. CDR3 nucleotide sequence: TGTGCCAGTGTGGGGGGTTACAATGAGCAGTTCTTC.

The rearrangement joins TRBV15 to TRBJ2-1; TRBD2 matches at 15 bases. The CDR3 totals 15 residues. Germline loops: CDR1 LNHNV, CDR2 YYDKDF (reference sequence). With 4 bases clipped from V and 7 bases from J, the junction kept 2 bases outside the gene matches. DNA for the CDR3: TGTGCCACCAGCAAAGGGACTAGCGGGAGGAATGAGCAGTTCTTC. Amino acid sequence: CATSKGTSGRNEQFF.

Points on this clonotype: This could be a read error, since a much larger clone is one nucleotide away. The chain has TRBV10-3 and TRBJ1-6; D remains ambiguous. The CDR3 sequence is 15 residues long. The ends were cut back, 3 bases at V and 0 bases at J, with 6 bases in the middle. Looked up from germline, CDR1 is ENHRY and CDR2 is SYGVKD. This chain's CDR3 is CAISEVSSYNSPLHF. The CDR3 nucleotides read TGTGCCATCAGTGAAGTGAGCTCCTATAATTCACCCCTCCACTTT.

Comment on this clonotype: A read error may account for a junction end that differs from germline. The chain couples TRBV7-2 to TRBJ2-2, with a tentative D call TRBD1 (5 bases). CDR3 length: 14 residues. Germline CDR1 SGHTA, CDR2 FQGNSA. CDR3 residues: CASSQGSQAGELFF. As DNA, the CDR3 is TGCGCCAGCAGCCAGGGAAGTCAAGCCGGGGAGCTGTTTTTT.

In its sample, this clonotype was seen many times. This chain links TRBV27 with TRBJ1-2; weak D call: TRBD1 (5 bases). Deletions cut 6 bases from V and 5 bases from J, with 13 bases between. Germline V gene data show CDR1 as MNHEY and CDR2 as SMNVEV (reference sequence). This CDR3 is built from 13 residues. The CDR3 sequence: CASRPTERYGYTF. In nucleotides, the CDR3 is TGTGCCAGCAGACCGACAGAACGGTATGGCTACACCTTC.

As for this clonotype: The junction departs from germline at one end; a sequencing error may be responsible. The gene calls are TRBV10-3 and TRBJ1-2, with D perhaps matching TRBD1 (5 bases). Germline loops: CDR1 ENHRY, CDR2 SYGVKD. The CDR3 is 12 residues long. The chain's CDR3 is CASSDSRQSLLF. The CDR3 coding sequence is TGTGCCAGCAGTGACTCGAGACAGTCCCTCCTCTTC.

The chain links TRBV24-1 to TRBJ1-6, with D maybe TRBD1 (5 bases). The CDR3 contains 16 residues. With 9 bases removed from V and 5 bases from J, the gap between germline ends came to 19 bases. In germline, CDR1 is KGHDR, CDR2 SFDVKD. CDR3 nucleotides: TGTGCCACCCATCAGGGCCAGGGATCTGATAATTCACCCCTCCACTTT. The encoded protein is CATHQGQGSDNSPLHF.

J is TRBJ2-1 and V is TRBV7-9, with 8 bases fitting TRBD2. J gave up 8 bases and V 1 base, and 4 bases lay outside the gene matches. Germline CDR1 reads SEHNR; CDR2 reads FQNEAQ (reference sequence). The CDR3 contains 14 residues. The CDR3 spells CASSLGGGRDEQFF. DNA for the CDR3: TGTGCCAGCAGCTTAGGCGGGGGGCGGGATGAGCAGTTCTTC.

This clonotype was recorded once. The CDR3 DNA follows: TGTGCCAGGAGAGGACAGGGAGGAATGAACACTGAAGCTTTCTTT. Translated: CARRGQGGMNTEAFF. The chain links TRBV6-2 or TRBV6-3 to TRBJ1-1; 8 bases match TRBD1. The CDR3 sequence is 15 residues long. The trim removed 9 bases at V and 0 bases at J, leaving 9 bases unmatched. Germline loops: CDR1 MNHEY, CDR2 SVGEGT.

V gene TRBV12-3 or TRBV12-4 combines with J gene TRBJ2-1; 8 bases are shared with TRBD1. This CDR3 is built from 15 residues. J gave up 12 bases and V 4 bases, and 14 bases lay outside the gene matches. CDR3 nucleotides: TGTGCCAGCAGTTATGGACAGGGTGGGTCAGATACGCAGTTCTTC. This gives the protein CASSYGQGGSDTQFF.

This clonotype was detected ten times or more. DNA of the CDR3: TGTGCCAGCAGTTTGATAGATCAGCCCCAGCATTTT. It translates to CASSLIDQPQHF. The rearrangement joins TRBV12-3 or TRBV12-4 to TRBJ1-5; D gene uncertain. Trimming removed 3 bases from V and 5 bases from J, with 5 bases in between. The length of the CDR3 is 12 residues.

The V and J genes are TRBV19 and TRBJ2-1, with TRBD1 matching over 7 bases. V dropped 8 bases and J dropped 2; count of bases not matched to a gene: 6. The germline V gene encodes CDR1 LNHDA and CDR2 SQIVND (reference sequence). The CDR3 totals 14 residues. CDR3 protein: CASQDRTPYNEQFF. CDR3 in DNA: TGTGCCAGTCAGGACAGGACTCCCTACAATGAGCAGTTCTTC.

This chain joins TRBV7-9 and TRBJ1-1, with D maybe TRBD1 (5 bases). Deletions cut 5 bases from V and 4 bases from J, with 20 bases between. Germline V gives CDR1 SEHNR, CDR2 FQNEAQ (reference sequence). The CDR3 totals 16 residues. CDR3 residues: CASSRGTGTIGTEAFF. CDR3 bases: TGTGCCAGCAGCCGGGGGACCGGAACTATAGGCACTGAAGCTTTCTTT.

The chain joins TRBV5-6 to TRBJ1-2, with 8 bases matching TRBD1. The V segment lost 3 bases and the J segment 4 bases; nucleotides outside the gene matches: 5. The CDR3 spans 14 residues. Germline V gene lookup returns CDR1 SGHDT and CDR2 YYEEEE. CDR3 coding DNA: TGTGCCAGCAGCTCGACAGGGGTCTCCTATGGCTACACCTTC. Its protein product is CASSSTGVSYGYTF.

The chain uses TRBV19 and TRBJ2-5; D is undetermined. This CDR3 contains 12 residues. Germline V gene data show CDR1 as LNHDA and CDR2 as SQIVND (reference sequence). Trimming left V 5 bases short and J 2 bases short, with 6 bases between. The CDR3 loop is CASSADQETQYF. The DNA for the CDR3 is TGTGCCAGTAGTGCCGATCAAGAGACCCAGTACTTC.

This clonotype was seen a few times. The chain uses TRBV10-3 and TRBJ1-2, with TRBD1 as a possible D gene (5 bases). CDR3 size: 12 residues. V was cut by 10 bases and J by 4 bases, with 13 bases left in between. From germline, CDR1 is ENHRY and CDR2 SYGVKD. This CDR3 reads CATQDSLYGYTF. The CDR3, as DNA: TGTGCCACCCAAGACAGCCTCTATGGCTACACCTTC.

Of note for this clonotype: One end of the junction is discordant with germline, which a read error may explain. The CDR3 sequence: CASSPRIFGVEGCTF. The CDR3 DNA reads as TGTGCCAGCTCACCACGAATTTTCGGGGTTGAAGGCTGCACCTTC. The chain has TRBV18 and TRBJ1-2; no clear D. The CDR3 totals 15 residues. Germline CDR1 reads KGHSH; CDR2 reads LQKENI.